These 32 T cell receptor beta chains came from one sample sequenced in a study of post-analysis software for immune sequencing data. The authors incorporated unique molecular identifiers into the TCR beta cDNA libraries. TCRdb re-derived calls from the PCR reads in MiXCR, one entry per CDR3 protein. The sample carries 380,000 or so distinct CDR3 sequences, 30% to 45% recorded once. Their antigens are not known. Study results and limitations: Patients used four to six TRBV segments, including TRBV5-6, TRBV5-1 and TRBV20-1, more often than controls.

Sequencing was performed on blood. These receptors were obtained from a girl aged 10-17 years with multiple sclerosis.

Only a few counts were recorded for this clonotype. The chain joins TRBV4-1 to TRBJ2-1; D ambiguous. Between the trimmed V and J ends, which lost 2 bases and 6 bases, there was a span of 8 bases. The germline V gene encodes CDR1 MGHRA and CDR2 YSYEKL. The CDR3 length is 13 residues. The CDR3 spells CASSQNIINEQFF. The CDR3 DNA is TGCGCCAGCAGCCAAAATATCATCAATGAGCAGTTCTTC.

In its sample, this clonotype was seen a few times. The chain has TRBV24-1 and TRBJ2-1, with 9 nucleotides matching TRBD1. From germline, CDR1 is KGHDR and CDR2 SFDVKD. The junction had 4 bases not matched to a gene; V was cut back by 0 bases and J by 5 bases. The CDR3 is made up of 16 amino acids. As DNA, the CDR3 is TGTGCCACCAGTGATTTGGGACAGGGGCTAAACAATGAGCAGTTCTTC. This gives the protein CATSDLGQGLNNEQFF.

This clonotype was detected a few times. This chain connects TRBV27 to TRBJ1-4; 12 nucleotides match TRBD1. Unmatched junction bases numbered 10, after V lost 3 bases and J lost 8 bases. CDR1 and CDR2 (germline): MNHEY, SMNVEV (reference sequence). The CDR3 consists of 17 residues. The CDR3 coding sequence is TGTGCCAGCAGTTTCCCCCGGGACAGGGGGCCGGGGGAAAAACTGTTTTTT. Translating gives CASSFPRDRGPGEKLFF.

The chain uses TRBV12-3 or TRBV12-4 and TRBJ2-6; 10 bases are a match to TRBD1. The CDR3 is made up of 16 amino acids. The ends lost 5 bases at V and 6 bases at J; junction bases unmatched: 7. The CDR3 nucleotides are TGTGCCAGCAGTCCGGGACAGGGGTTGGAGGCCAACGTCCTGACTTTC. This codes for CASSPGQGLEANVLTF.

There are many counts of this clonotype. This chain links TRBV12-3 or TRBV12-4 with TRBJ2-7; 8 positions match TRBD2. J gave up 4 bases and V 5 bases, and 7 bases lay outside the gene matches. This CDR3 is 14 amino acids long. The CDR3 nucleotides read TGTGCCAGCAGTGACTGGCGGGGGGAATACGAGCAGTACTTC. The encoded protein is CASSDWRGEYEQYF.

V and J are TRBV5-8 and TRBJ2-4, with a possible D match to TRBD2 (6 bases). V lost 3 bases and J 8 bases, leaving 12 bases between the germline ends. The CDR3 consists of 13 residues. In germline, CDR1 is SGHTS, CDR2 YDEGEE. The CDR3 DNA reads as TGTGCCAGCAGCTCCGGGTGGAGGGACATTCAGTACTTC. Translated: CASSSGWRDIQYF.

J is TRBJ2-6 and V is TRBV28; 9 bases agree with TRBD1. V lost 6 bases, J lost 0 bases, and 12 bases stayed unmatched. CDR3 length: 19 residues. Germline CDR1 MDHEN, CDR2 SYDVKM. The chain's CDR3 is CASSPPGQGTLSGANVLTF. Written as DNA, the CDR3 is TGTGCCAGCAGCCCCCCGGGACAGGGAACCCTCTCTGGGGCCAACGTCCTGACTTTC.

This clonotype was observed a handful of times. The V gene is TRBV6-2 or TRBV6-3, the J gene TRBJ1-2; 7 bases map to TRBD1. With V trimmed by 6 bases and J by 8 bases, 9 bases remained unmatched. The germline gives CDR1 MNHEY, CDR2 SVGEGT. CDR3 length: 13 residues. The CDR3 is CASRKGAARGYTF. In DNA form, the CDR3 reads TGTGCCAGCAGGAAGGGGGCGGCCCGAGGCTACACCTTC.

The chain links TRBV5-1 to TRBJ2-5; no clear D gene. This CDR3 is built from 16 residues. With 0 bases removed from V and 5 bases from J, the gap between germline ends came to 17 bases. Germline CDR1 reads SGHRS; CDR2 reads YFSETQ. CDR3 sequence: CASSLGTESNWETQYF. Here the CDR3 DNA reads TGCGCCAGCAGCTTGGGAACCGAATCTAACTGGGAGACCCAGTACTTC.

The sample holds a few counts of this clonotype. The V call is TRBV29-1, the J call TRBJ2-5; 7 nucleotides align to TRBD1. The closer fit of TRBJ2-7 to the DNA end suggests the J call may be wrong. In germline, CDR1 is SQVTM, CDR2 ANQGSEA. This CDR3 contains 15 residues. CDR3 residues: CSVEAFRTGAYEQYF. CDR3 nucleotides: TGCAGCGTAGAGGCCTTCCGGACAGGAGCCTACGAGCAGTACTTC.

This clonotype was recorded a few times. CDR3 protein: CAISESGRTNQPQHF. CDR3 in DNA: TGTGCCATCAGTGAGTCGGGGAGGACCAATCAGCCCCAGCATTTT. V and J are TRBV10-3 and TRBJ1-5; the D is unclear. This CDR3 is 15 amino acids long. The germline CDR1 and CDR2 sequences are ENHRY and SYGVKD. V shed 0 bases and J shed 3 bases, with 9 bases lying between them.

This clonotype was seen only a few times. The chain is built from TRBV5-6 and TRBJ1-4; TRBD1 matches at 8 bases. The germline V gene has CDR1 SGHDT and CDR2 YYEEEE. The CDR3 length is 15 residues. J was trimmed by 3 bases and V by 4 bases; bases with no gene match: 5. In nucleotides, the CDR3 is TGTGCCAGCAGCAGCGGACAGGGACCTAATGAAAAACTGTTTTTT. This gives the protein CASSSGQGPNEKLFF. Full variable domain (missing parts from reference TRBV5-6 and TRBJ1-4): DAGVTQSPTHLIKTRGQQVTLRCSPKSGHDTVSWYQQALGQGPQFIFQYYEEEERQRGNFPDRFSGHQFPNYSSELNVNALLLGDSALYLCASSSGQGPNEKLFFGSGTQLSVL.

This clonotype came up a few times. V gene TRBV7-2 combines with J gene TRBJ1-2; D ambiguous. This CDR3 has 13 amino acids. CDR1 is SGHTA, CDR2 FQGNSA, per germline. Trimming pared 5 bases from V and 3 bases from J, leaving 10 bases between. CDR3 region: CASSNQAHYGYTF. Written as DNA, the CDR3 is TGTGCCAGCAGCAACCAGGCCCACTATGGCTACACCTTC.

This clonotype was seen a few times. This sequence joins TRBV4-2 and TRBJ2-3; TRBD2 might be the D (6 bases). The CDR3 runs 15 residues. The ends were cut back, 1 base at V and 3 bases at J, with 11 bases in the middle. The germline CDR1 and CDR2 sequences are LGHNA and YNFKEQ. The CDR3 sequence: CASSQVSRGTDTQYF. The CDR3 nucleotides are TGTGCCAGCAGCCAAGTGTCTCGGGGGACAGATACGCAGTATTTT.

V and J are TRBV5-1 and TRBJ2-7; a weak D match, TRBD1 (6 bases). The V and J ends lost 0 bases and 5 bases respectively, with 12 bases between them. Germline-derived CDR1 and CDR2 are SGHRS and YFSETQ. The CDR3 extends over 14 amino acids. The CDR3 region is CASSLAQGFHEQYF. In nucleotides, the CDR3 is TGCGCCAGCAGCTTGGCCCAGGGGTTTCACGAGCAGTACTTC.

The chain links TRBV3-1 to TRBJ2-5; TRBD2 aligns across 14 bases. The J segment lost 4 bases and the V segment lost 0 bases, leaving 4 bases of the junction unmatched. The CDR3 is 17 residues long. Germline V gene data show CDR1 as LGHDT and CDR2 as YNNKEL (reference sequence). CDR3 amino acids: CASSQDGLAGGRETQYF. The CDR3, as DNA: TGTGCCAGCAGCCAAGATGGACTAGCGGGGGGTAGAGAGACCCAGTACTTC.

The chain has TRBV12-3 or TRBV12-4 and TRBJ2-7; D perhaps matches TRBD1 (6 bases). The J call could be wrong; TRBJ2-5 is a better fit for the DNA end. This CDR3 spans 13 amino acids. The CDR3 protein is CASSGQNQETQYF. CDR3 sequence (DNA): TGTGCCAGCAGTGGACAGAACCAAGAGACCCAGTACTTC.

This clonotype has a handful of counts. The chain joins TRBV6-6 to TRBJ2-7, with D perhaps being TRBD1 or TRBD2 (6 bases each). The DNA end is more similar to TRBJ2-5, so the J call may be wrong. Germline V gene lookup returns CDR1 MNHNY and CDR2 SVGAGI (reference sequence). There are 14 residues in the CDR3. CDR3 DNA sequence: TGTGCCAGCGGTCTACATCGGGGGCGAGAGACCCAGTACTTC. Its translation is CASGLHRGRETQYF.

The rearrangement joins TRBV9 to TRBJ2-1; a possible D gene is TRBD1 (5 bases). Trimming cost V 3 bases and J 1 base, with 11 bases left between them. Germline V gene sequence: CDR1 SGDLS, CDR2 YYNGEE. The length of the CDR3 is 15 residues. The CDR3 reads CASSAEGVSYNEQFF. In nucleotides, the CDR3 is TGTGCCAGCAGCGCCGAAGGGGTGTCCTACAATGAGCAGTTCTTC.

Only a few counts were recorded for this clonotype. This sequence joins TRBV3-1 and TRBJ2-4; no firm D call. The V end was cut by 2 bases, the J end by 8 bases, with 10 bases between. The germline V gene has CDR1 LGHDT and CDR2 YNNKEL (reference sequence). This CDR3 spans 13 amino acids. CDR3 sequence (DNA): TGTGCCAGCAGCCAAATTAATTTAGACATTCAGTACTTC. The encoded protein is CASSQINLDIQYF.

V gene TRBV29-1 combines with J gene TRBJ2-1, with D tentatively TRBD2 (7 bases). This CDR3 spans 12 amino acids. Germline loops: CDR1 SQVTM, CDR2 ANQGSEA. V was cut by 7 bases and J by 6 bases, with 13 bases left in between. CDR3 DNA sequence: TGCAGCGCCGGGGGGCCGGGCAATGAGCAGTTCTTC. Protein product: CSAGGPGNEQFF.

This clonotype showed up just a few times. The V gene is TRBV12-3 or TRBV12-4, the J gene TRBJ2-7; TRBD1 matches 7 bases. V shed 8 bases and J 6 bases; nucleotides not matched to a gene: 7. The CDR3 has 12 residues. The CDR3: CASAGGSFEQYF. The CDR3 coding sequence is TGTGCCAGCGCAGGGGGATCGTTCGAGCAGTACTTC.

This rearrangement joins TRBV6-6 to TRBJ1-4; a weak D match, TRBD1 (5 bases). CDR3 length equals 13 residues. Germline CDR1 is MNHNY and CDR2 is SVGAGI (reference sequence). V was clipped by 6 bases and J by 7 bases, with 12 bases between them. The CDR3 nucleotides are TGTGCCAGCAGCCTCGGGACGGGTGAAAAACTGTTTTTT. Translated, it gives CASSLGTGEKLFF.

This clonotype was detected only a few times. This chain joins TRBV7-9 and TRBJ2-7; D not resolved. V was trimmed by 1 base and J by 6 bases, leaving 13 bases between them. The CDR3 loop spans 14 amino acids. The germline CDR1 and CDR2 sequences are SEHNR and FQNEAQ (reference sequence). CDR3: CASSLGQTLAEQYF. As DNA, the CDR3 is TGTGCCAGCAGCTTAGGGCAGACCCTCGCCGAGCAGTACTTC.

The V gene is TRBV3-1, the J gene TRBJ1-2; no definite D call. This CDR3 comprises 16 residues. Germline V gene sequence: CDR1 LGHDT, CDR2 YNNKEL (reference sequence). Between the trimmed V and J ends, which lost 4 bases and 4 bases, there was a span of 19 bases. The DNA for the CDR3 is TGTGCCAGCAGCCCATACGACGGACGGACGAGCTATGGCTACACCTTC. Protein: CASSPYDGRTSYGYTF. The variable domain in full, completed from reference TRBV3-1 and TRBJ1-2, reads DTAVSQTPKYLVTQMGNDKSIKCEQNLGHDTMYWYKQDSKKFLKIMFSYNNKELIINETVPNRFSPKSPDKAHLNLHINSLELGDSAVYFCASSPYDGRTSYGYTFGSGTRLTVV.

This clonotype occurred many times. The V call is TRBV7-9, the J call TRBJ1-2, with a weak D call TRBD1 (6 bases). CDR3 length: 12 residues. The ends were cut back, 7 bases at V and 8 bases at J, with 14 bases in the middle. Germline CDR1 and CDR2: SEHNR and FQNEAQ (reference sequence). The CDR3 nucleotides are TGTGCCAGCACCCGGGGGCTTCGGGGCTACACCTTC. As protein: CASTRGLRGYTF.

The chain has TRBV27 and TRBJ2-5; perhaps TRBD2 as D (6 bases). The germline gives CDR1 MNHEY, CDR2 SMNVEV (reference sequence). V lost 8 bases and J lost 11, with 30 bases in between. The CDR3 runs 16 residues. Here the CDR3 DNA reads TGTGCCAGCGGGCGCGGGGCAGGTCCGTTTGCGGGTGAGCAGTACTTC. Its protein is CASGRGAGPFAGEQYF.

In its sample, this clonotype was seen many times. V gene TRBV5-1 combines with J gene TRBJ2-3, with TRBD2 matching over 11 bases. The length of the CDR3 is 15 residues. CDR1 and CDR2 (germline): SGHRS, YFSETQ. V was clipped by 5 bases and J by 1 base; unmatched bases: 3. CDR3 nucleotide sequence: TGCGCCAGCAGGGCACTAGCGGGGGGCACAGATACGCAGTATTTT. Residues: CASRALAGGTDTQYF.

This clonotype was picked up a small number of times. The chain employs TRBV28 and TRBJ2-7; 9 positions match TRBD1. V gave up 2 bases and J gave up 2 bases; unmatched junction bases: 4. The germline V gene encodes CDR1 MDHEN and CDR2 SYDVKM. The CDR3 length is 15 residues. In DNA form, the CDR3 reads TGTGCCAGCAGTTTAGGGACAGGGTTTACCTACGAGCAGTACTTC. Translating gives CASSLGTGFTYEQYF.

The chain links TRBV29-1 to TRBJ2-5; 13 bases line up with TRBD2. Germline CDR1 SQVTM, CDR2 ANQGSEA. V lost 2 bases and J lost 5; bases outside the gene matches: 8. The CDR3 runs 16 residues. The CDR3 DNA reads TGCAGCGTTGAATGGACGGGACTAGCGGGGTGGGAGACCCAGTACTTC. Amino acid sequence: CSVEWTGLAGWETQYF. Full variable domain (remainder filled in from reference TRBV29-1 and TRBJ2-5): SAVISQKPSRDICQRGTSLTIQCQVDSQVTMMFWYRQQPGQSLTLIATANQGSEATYESGFVIDKFPISRPNLTFSTLTVSNMSPEDSSIYLCSVEWTGLAGWETQYFGPGTRLLVL.

V gene TRBV7-2 combines with J gene TRBJ2-1, with TRBD2 identical over 7 bases. CDR1 SGHTA and CDR2 FQGNSA come from the germline V gene. V was pared by 7 bases and J by 5 bases, with 11 bases of the junction left unmatched. The CDR3 extends over 15 amino acids. Here the CDR3 reads CASNLPLARDNEQFF. The CDR3 region has the DNA TGTGCCAGCAACCTCCCACTAGCGAGAGACAATGAGCAGTTCTTC.

This clonotype has a single count. This sequence joins TRBV5-4 and TRBJ2-2; 8 nucleotides match TRBD1. There are 15 residues in the CDR3. Germline V gene lookup returns CDR1 SGHNT and CDR2 YYREEE (reference sequence). V was pared by 5 bases and J by 6 bases, with 9 bases of the junction left unmatched. The CDR3 spells CASSLTGATAGELFF. The CDR3, as DNA: TGTGCCAGCAGTTTGACAGGGGCAACGGCCGGGGAGCTGTTTTTT.